This T cell receptor (beta chain) was identified during a study of early T cells in non-severe SARS-CoV-2 infection (dated by TCRdb to the early 2020s). About the full investigation: TCR sequencing used bulk RNA from unsorted whole blood, so alpha and beta chains could not be paired.

Paper-wide results and their limitations: VDJdb matching was skewed toward anti-spike CD8 responses and likely underestimated virus-specific expansions by missing private and CD4 specificities.

This was a case-control study nested in a cohort of healthcare workers in London, UK, who had nasopharyngeal swab PCR tests and blood samples taken every week. Healthcare workers were enrolled in the week of the UK lockdown, from 23 to 31 March 2020, and were followed every week for up to roughly 15 weeks. A note on this clonotype: No cognate antigen has been identified for it. Per-base qualities were not stored, and no clone one base away is much larger.

To prepare the library, 5' RACE was applied. Data came from a NextSeq 500. In the TCR library protocol, unique molecular identifiers were attached to individual cDNA molecules to correct for PCR bias and sequencing error. TCR alpha and beta chains were both sequenced, and the abundances of alpha and beta sequences in each sample were closely correlated with each other. Processing in the source paper ran as follows. Decombinator V4 was used to annotate the V gene, J gene and CDR3 of the TCR sequences. TCRs were defined as expanded if a significant change between any two time points was detected under a Poisson model with p below 0.0001. TCR abundances were normalised to the total number of TCRs sequenced in each sample and reported as counts per million. VDJdb, accessed 1 November 2021, was searched for CMV, EBV and SARS-CoV-2 annotated TCRs, excluding TCRs annotated for multiple antigens. TCRdb reprocessing: public reads trimmed at Q25 with fastp, clones called with MiXCR, in-frame beta chains kept. Rows merge per CDR3 protein into single entries with the most common DNA and genes. These V and J calls originate from TCRdb's pipeline instead of the authors' own analysis. The sample has approximately 70,000 distinct CDR3 sequences on record, roughly 12% of them singletons. Jointly, the top ten make up 2.7% of the sample.

The TCR comes from an adult who was a healthcare worker with PCR-confirmed SARS-CoV-2 infection or an uninfected control (not recorded which). The sequences come from whole blood, collected at baseline.

The CDR3 protein is CASRDSTGELFF. DNA sequence: TGTGCCAGCAGAGATAGCACCGGGGAGCTGTTTTTT. The V and J genes are TRBV6-5 and TRBJ2-2, with the D gene uncertain. Its CDR3 holds 12 amino acids, cysteine through phenylalanine. The only DNA kept is the CDR3, 36 bases in frame from the first base. CDR1 MNHEY and CDR2 SVGAGI are derived from the germline V gene. The junction carries 6 bases between V and J, which are trimmed by 6 bases and 4 bases respectively.